This T cell receptor (beta chain) appears in the sequencing data of a study of metastatic and nonmetastatic thyroid tumors. In the study overall: A comparison of repertoires was made across blood and tumor or nodule tissue from malignant and benign thyroid patients.

Per the authors' pipeline: It was from CDR3 differences across clinicopathological groups that a distant-metastasis classifier for papillary thyroid cancer was built. Using MiXCR, TCRdb re-called clones from the PCR reads. The V and J calls and clone size are TCRdb's, not the authors'. The repertoire holds some 30,000 clones, roughly a fifth seen once, with 6.5% to 8% in the top ten. Study-level results: Compared with benign nodules, malignant thyroid tumors were reported to have significantly higher TCR beta diversity in both blood and tumor.

This clone was counted many times. Antigen specificity is unknown. Among the patients, none had received any treatment before thyroid surgery. This receptor was obtained from a female donor with papillary thyroid cancer or a benign thyroid nodule (not recorded which). Some clones in this sample may be carry-over from other donors' samples. The sample consisted of blood.

CDR3 nucleotide sequence: TGTGCCAGCAGCTTAGGGCTTGAAGATACGCAGTATTTT. Translation gives CASSLGLEDTQYF. The rearrangement joins TRBV11-2 to TRBJ2-3; no definite D call. Between the trimmed V and J ends, which lost 1 base and 5 bases, there was a span of 7 bases. The CDR3 runs 13 residues. CDR1 and CDR2 (germline): SGHAT, FQNNGV.